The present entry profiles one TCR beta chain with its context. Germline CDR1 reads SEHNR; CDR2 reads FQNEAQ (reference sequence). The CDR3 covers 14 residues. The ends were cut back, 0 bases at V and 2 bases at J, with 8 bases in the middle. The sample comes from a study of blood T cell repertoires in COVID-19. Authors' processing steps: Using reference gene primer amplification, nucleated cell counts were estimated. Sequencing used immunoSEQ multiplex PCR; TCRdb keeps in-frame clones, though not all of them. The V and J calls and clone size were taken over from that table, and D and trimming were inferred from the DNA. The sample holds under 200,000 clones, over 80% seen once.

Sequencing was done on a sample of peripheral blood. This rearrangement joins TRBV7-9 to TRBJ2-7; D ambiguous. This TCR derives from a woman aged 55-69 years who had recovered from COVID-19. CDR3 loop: CASSLAMEPYEQYF. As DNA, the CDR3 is TGTGCCAGCAGCTTAGCGATGGAGCCCTACGAGCAGTACTTC.